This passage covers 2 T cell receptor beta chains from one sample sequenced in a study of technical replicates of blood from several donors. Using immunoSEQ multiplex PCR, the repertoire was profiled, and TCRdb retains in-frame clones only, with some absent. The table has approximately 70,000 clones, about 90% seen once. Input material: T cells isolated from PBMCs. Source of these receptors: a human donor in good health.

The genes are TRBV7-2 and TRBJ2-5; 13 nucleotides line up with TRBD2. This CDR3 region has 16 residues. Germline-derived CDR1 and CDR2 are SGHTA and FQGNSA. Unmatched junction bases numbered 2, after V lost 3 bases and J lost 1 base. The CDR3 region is CASSLGLAGSQETQYF. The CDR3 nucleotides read TGTGCCAGCAGCTTGGGACTAGCGGGATCCCAAGAGACCCAGTACTTC.

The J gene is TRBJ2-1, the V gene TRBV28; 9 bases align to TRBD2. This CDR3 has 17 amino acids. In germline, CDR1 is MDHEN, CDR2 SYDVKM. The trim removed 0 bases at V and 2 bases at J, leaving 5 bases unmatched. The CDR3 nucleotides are TGTGCCAGCAGTTTATGGGCGGCTAGCGGGACCTACAATGAGCAGTTCTTC. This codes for CASSLWAASGTYNEQFF.